This T cell receptor (beta chain) derives from a study of blood T cells in healthy people across ages. There are a few counts of this clonotype. Its antigen is currently unknown. Whenever a sample was processed, at least 7 million PBMCs were isolated. There were at least 5 micrograms of total RNA extracted from every sample. Study-level results: Roughly linear declines in TCR beta diversity per million T cells occurred with age.

Trimming cost V 5 bases and J 2 bases; bases outside gene matches: 6. Germline assignment: CDR1 MDHEN and CDR2 SYDVKM. CDR3 length equals 16 residues. Using a J-beta primer mix together with a sample-barcoded 5' primer, a second PCR was run for roughly 7 to 12 cycles. Each cDNA molecule received a tag from a template-switch adaptor that had 12 random nucleotides. TCRdb re-derived calls from the 5' RACE reads in MiXCR, one entry per CDR3 protein. The sample consists of more than 1.4 million distinct CDR3 sequences, around 42% of them appearing once. Input material: blood. This receptor was identified in a woman aged 18-29 years in good health. V and J are TRBV28 and TRBJ2-1, with TRBD2 matching over 10 bases. The CDR3 reads CASSGALAGAYNEQFF. The CDR3, as DNA: TGTGCCAGCAGTGGGGCTCTAGCGGGGGCCTACAATGAGCAGTTCTTC.